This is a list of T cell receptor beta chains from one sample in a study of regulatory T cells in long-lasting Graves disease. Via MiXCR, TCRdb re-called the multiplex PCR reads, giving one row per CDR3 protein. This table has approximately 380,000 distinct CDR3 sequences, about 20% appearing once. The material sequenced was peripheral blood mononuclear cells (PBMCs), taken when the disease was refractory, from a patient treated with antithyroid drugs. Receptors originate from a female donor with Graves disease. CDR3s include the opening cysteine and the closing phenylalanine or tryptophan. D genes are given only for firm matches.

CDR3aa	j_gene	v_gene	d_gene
CASSLGFSSYEQYF	TRBJ2-7	TRBV12-3/TRBV12-4	NA
CASSPRTSGRPYEQYF	TRBJ2-7	TRBV28	TRBD2
CACRVGDREVGELFF	TRBJ2-2	TRBV6-1	TRBD1
CASSPLPLAGGPGNEQFF	TRBJ2-1	TRBV7-9	TRBD2
CASSLAVGQNIETQYF	TRBJ2-5	TRBV11-1	NA
CASSLLAGVGNEQFF	TRBJ2-1	TRBV6-2/TRBV6-3	TRBD2
CASSQTGGGAGEQYF	TRBJ2-7	TRBV4-3	NA
CASRRQNEQFF	TRBJ2-1	TRBV27	NA
CASSYRGGTNTGELFF	TRBJ2-2	TRBV6-5	NA
CSVGEGPLYEQYF	TRBJ2-7	TRBV29-1	TRBD2
CASTSQDSSSEQYF	TRBJ2-7	TRBV12-3/TRBV12-4	NA
CASSYLSAGELFF	TRBJ2-2	TRBV6-5	NA
CASSVSGSSNQPQHF	TRBJ1-5	TRBV9	NA
CASSESGTYEQYF	TRBJ2-7	TRBV10-2	NA
CSPDSDYNSPLHF	TRBJ1-6	TRBV20-1	NA
CASSLGNMNTEAFF	TRBJ1-1	TRBV18	NA
CSANLDPSERTQYF	TRBJ2-5	TRBV20-1	NA
CATLGTGYEKLFF	TRBJ1-4	TRBV15	TRBD1
CASSPGPDGYTF	TRBJ1-2	TRBV6-1	NA
CASSRGLADYEQYF	TRBJ2-7	TRBV14	TRBD2
CAISDLGMNEKLFF	TRBJ1-4	TRBV10-3	NA
CASSGTPRGVGELFF	TRBJ2-2	TRBV6-1	NA
CASSLEGELIYEQYF	TRBJ2-7	TRBV7-2	NA
CASSWAGTYKYGQYF	TRBJ2-7	TRBV12-3/TRBV12-4	NA
CAWTRQVNTEAFF	TRBJ1-1	TRBV30	NA
CASSPEFIGNNEQFF	TRBJ2-1	TRBV12-3/TRBV12-4	NA
CASSPLLAGDLSYEQYF	TRBJ2-7	TRBV7-2	TRBD2
CSARVAGGLSYQETQYF	TRBJ2-5	TRBV20-1	TRBD2
CASRYNRGSNQPQHF	TRBJ1-5	TRBV10-2	TRBD1
CASSYSPGDKNTEAFF	TRBJ1-1	TRBV6-5	NA
CASSSVWGVKNEQYF	TRBJ2-7	TRBV11-1	NA
CASSLPRPAPYSEQYF	TRBJ2-7	TRBV28	NA
CASSLDTGKNTEAFF	TRBJ1-1	TRBV7-9	NA
CASSGDGGGQPQHF	TRBJ1-5	TRBV12-3/TRBV12-4	NA
CASRPGHTSYEQYF	TRBJ2-7	TRBV7-2	NA
CASGAVPGIRETQYF	TRBJ2-5	TRBV27	NA
CASSLEGGHYEQYF	TRBJ2-7	TRBV12-3/TRBV12-4	TRBD1
CAIAATGGAGNTIYF	TRBJ1-3	TRBV10-3	TRBD1
CASSYPTGTDTTGELFF	TRBJ2-2	TRBV6-5	TRBD1
CSARTVNTGELFF	TRBJ2-2	TRBV20-1	NA
CASSQGQGRVGGYTF	TRBJ1-2	TRBV7-2	TRBD1
CASSTGPNSPLHF	TRBJ1-6	TRBV7-9	NA
CASSQEGRGTYEQYF	TRBJ2-7	TRBV4-2	TRBD1
CASSRGASGSYEQYF	TRBJ2-7	TRBV7-9	TRBD2